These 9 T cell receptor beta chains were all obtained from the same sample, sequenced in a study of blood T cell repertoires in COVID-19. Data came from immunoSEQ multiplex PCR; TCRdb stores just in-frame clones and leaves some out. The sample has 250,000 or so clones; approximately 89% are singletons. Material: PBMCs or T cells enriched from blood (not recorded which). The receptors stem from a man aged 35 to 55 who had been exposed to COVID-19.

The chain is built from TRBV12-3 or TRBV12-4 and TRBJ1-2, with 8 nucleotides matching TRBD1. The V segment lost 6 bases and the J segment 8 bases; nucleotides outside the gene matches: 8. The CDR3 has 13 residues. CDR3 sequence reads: CASSGDRPAGYTF. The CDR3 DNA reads TGTGCCAGCAGCGGGGACAGGCCTGCCGGCTACACCTTC.

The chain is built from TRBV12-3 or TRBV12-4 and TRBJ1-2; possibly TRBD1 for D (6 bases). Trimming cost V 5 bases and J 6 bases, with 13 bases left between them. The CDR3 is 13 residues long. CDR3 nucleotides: TGTGCCAGCAGTCGAGGACAGAGCCATGGCTACACCTTC. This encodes CASSRGQSHGYTF.

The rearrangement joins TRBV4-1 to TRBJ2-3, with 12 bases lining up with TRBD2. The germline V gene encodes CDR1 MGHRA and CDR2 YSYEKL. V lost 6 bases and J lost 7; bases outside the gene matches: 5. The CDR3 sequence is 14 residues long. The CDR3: CASRLAGGPHTQYF. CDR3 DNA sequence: TGCGCCAGCAGGCTAGCGGGAGGGCCACATACGCAGTATTTT.

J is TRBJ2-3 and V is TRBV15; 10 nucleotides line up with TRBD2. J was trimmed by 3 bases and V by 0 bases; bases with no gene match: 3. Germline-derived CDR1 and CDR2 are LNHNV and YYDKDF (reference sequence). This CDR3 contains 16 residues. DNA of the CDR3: TGTGCCACCAGCAGAGATAGGGGACTAGCGACAGATACGCAGTATTTT. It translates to CATSRDRGLATDTQYF.

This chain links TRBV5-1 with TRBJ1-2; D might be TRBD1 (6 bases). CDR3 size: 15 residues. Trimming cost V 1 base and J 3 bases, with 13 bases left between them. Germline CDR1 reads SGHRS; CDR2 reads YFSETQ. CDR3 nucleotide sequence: TGCGCCAGCAGCTTGTTAACAGGGAGGGACTATGGCTACACCTTC. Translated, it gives CASSLLTGRDYGYTF.

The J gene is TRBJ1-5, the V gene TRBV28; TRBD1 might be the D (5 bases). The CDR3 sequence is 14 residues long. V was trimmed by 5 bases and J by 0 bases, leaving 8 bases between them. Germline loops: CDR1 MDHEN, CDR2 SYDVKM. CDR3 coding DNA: TGTGCCAGCAGTATTCAGGGTAGCAATCAGCCCCAGCATTTT. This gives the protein CASSIQGSNQPQHF.

In nucleotides, the CDR3 is TGTGCCAGCAGCGGGGCCGAGACCCCACACGAGCAGTACTTC. This codes for CASSGAETPHEQYF. The chain carries TRBV7-6 and TRBJ2-7; possibly TRBD1 for D (5 bases). CDR1 is SGHVS, CDR2 FNYEAQ, per germline. CDR3 length equals 14 residues. Between the trimmed V and J ends, which lost 5 bases and 5 bases, there was a span of 16 bases.

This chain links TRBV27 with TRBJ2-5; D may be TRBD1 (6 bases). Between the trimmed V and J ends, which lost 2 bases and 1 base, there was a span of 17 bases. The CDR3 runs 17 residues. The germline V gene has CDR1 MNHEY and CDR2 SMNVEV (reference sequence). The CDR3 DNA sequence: TGTGCCAGCAGTTTACAGGTTCCTAGGACAGCCCAAGAGACCCAGTACTTC. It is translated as CASSLQVPRTAQETQYF.

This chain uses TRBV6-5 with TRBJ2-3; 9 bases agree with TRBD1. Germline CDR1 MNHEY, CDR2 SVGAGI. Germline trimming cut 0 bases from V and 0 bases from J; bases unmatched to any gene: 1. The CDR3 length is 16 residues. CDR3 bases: TGTGCCAGCAGTTACTCACAGGGGGCGAGCACAGATACGCAGTATTTT. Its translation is CASSYSQGASTDTQYF.